This TCR beta chain derives from a study of blood T cell repertoires in COVID-19. Study overall: Samples taken during acute and convalescent COVID-19 were collected in the United States, Italy and Spain. T cells, B-cell-depleted T cells, or PBMCs supplied cDNA or gDNA.

Germline values: CDR1 LGHDT, CDR2 YNNKEL (reference sequence). The CDR3 loop spans 12 amino acids. With 0 bases removed from V and 8 bases from J, the gap between germline ends came to 4 bases. In the original processing: Amplification with reference gene primers provided the estimates of nucleated cell counts. Profiled with immunoSEQ multiplex PCR; TCRdb holds only in-frame clones, not every one. That table furnishes V, J and clone size, whereas the DNA furnished D and trimming. The sample has about 120,000 clones; around 79% are singletons. This chain connects TRBV3-1 (or the pseudogene TRBV3-2) to TRBJ2-2, with D uncertain. The receptor was derived from an older man with acute or convalescent COVID-19. Material for sequencing was peripheral blood. The CDR3 sequence is CASSQDPGELFF. For the CDR3, the DNA is TGTGCCAGCAGCCAAGATCCGGGGGAGCTGTTTTTT.